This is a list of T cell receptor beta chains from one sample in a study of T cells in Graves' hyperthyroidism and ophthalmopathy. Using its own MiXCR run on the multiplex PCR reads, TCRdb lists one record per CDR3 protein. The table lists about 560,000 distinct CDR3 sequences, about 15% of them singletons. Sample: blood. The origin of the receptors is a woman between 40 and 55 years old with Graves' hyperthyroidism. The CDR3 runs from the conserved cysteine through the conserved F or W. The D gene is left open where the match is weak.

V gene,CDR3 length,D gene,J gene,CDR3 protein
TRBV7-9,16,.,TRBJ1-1,CASSPTGGTWNTEAFF
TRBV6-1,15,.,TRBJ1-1,CASSARDTMNTEAFF
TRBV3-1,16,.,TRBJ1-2,CASSQGQLGQSYGYTF
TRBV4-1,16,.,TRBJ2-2,CASSQDGGAFTGELFF
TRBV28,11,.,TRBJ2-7,CASGEFYEQYF
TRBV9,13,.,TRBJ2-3,CASARWDPDTQYF
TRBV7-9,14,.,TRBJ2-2,CASSSDSYTGELFF
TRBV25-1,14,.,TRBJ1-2,CASSPLEPNYGYTF
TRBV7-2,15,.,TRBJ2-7,CASRASFRGIYEQYF
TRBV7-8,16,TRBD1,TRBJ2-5,CASSLAGDRGRETQYF
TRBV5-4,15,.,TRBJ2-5,CASSLAATVQETQYF
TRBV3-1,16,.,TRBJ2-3,CASSKNRGGGTDTQYF
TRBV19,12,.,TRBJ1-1,CASSSSIFEAFF
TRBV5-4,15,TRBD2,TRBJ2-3,CASSLDAGATDTQYF
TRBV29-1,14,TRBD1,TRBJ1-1,CSVEDKRTGVSAFF
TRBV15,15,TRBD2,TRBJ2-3,CATSRWRTSGDTQYF
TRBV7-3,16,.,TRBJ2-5,CASSLTGYLAQETQYF
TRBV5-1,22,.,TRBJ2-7,CASSLVPRAGVGGRSVPYEQYF
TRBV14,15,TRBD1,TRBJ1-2,CASSDQRGQGYGYTF
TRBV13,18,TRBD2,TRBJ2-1,CASSLPAGVAGVYNEQFF
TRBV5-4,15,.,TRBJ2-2,CASSLESTNTGELFF
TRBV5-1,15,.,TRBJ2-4,CASSLGTVAKNIQYF
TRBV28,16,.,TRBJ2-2,CASSLNRFANTGELFF
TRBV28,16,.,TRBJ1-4,CASSLLLTGGAEKLFF
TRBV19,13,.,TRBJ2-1,CASSIKGYNEQFF
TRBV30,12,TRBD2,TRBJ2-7,CAWSTSGYEQYF
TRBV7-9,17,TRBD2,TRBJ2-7,CASSLSTSGLHSYEQYF
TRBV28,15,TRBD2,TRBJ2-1,CASSRAGPAYNEQFF
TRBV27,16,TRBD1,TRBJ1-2,CASSYYPGQGAGGYTF
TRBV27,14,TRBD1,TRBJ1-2,CASSPLDRGYGYTF
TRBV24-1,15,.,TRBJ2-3,CATSDPGQITDTQYF
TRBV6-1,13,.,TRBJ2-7,CASSGEHWGEQYF
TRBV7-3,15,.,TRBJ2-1,CASSLIGTLYNEQFF
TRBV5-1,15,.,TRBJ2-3,CASRVEARESDTQYF
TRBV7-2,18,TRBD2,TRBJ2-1,CAGSLYVRSGRARHEQFF
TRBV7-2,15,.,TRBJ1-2,CASTTTGGLNYGYTF
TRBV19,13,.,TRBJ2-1,CASSIVSGNEQFF
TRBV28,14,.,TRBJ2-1,CASSLDPSRNEQFF
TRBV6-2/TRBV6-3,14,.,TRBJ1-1,CASSVGGAGTEAFF
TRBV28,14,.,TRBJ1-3,CASSLTFPGNTIYF
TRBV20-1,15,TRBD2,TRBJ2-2,CNARTSGRKIGELFF
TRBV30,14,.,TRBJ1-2,CAWSVAGINYGYTF